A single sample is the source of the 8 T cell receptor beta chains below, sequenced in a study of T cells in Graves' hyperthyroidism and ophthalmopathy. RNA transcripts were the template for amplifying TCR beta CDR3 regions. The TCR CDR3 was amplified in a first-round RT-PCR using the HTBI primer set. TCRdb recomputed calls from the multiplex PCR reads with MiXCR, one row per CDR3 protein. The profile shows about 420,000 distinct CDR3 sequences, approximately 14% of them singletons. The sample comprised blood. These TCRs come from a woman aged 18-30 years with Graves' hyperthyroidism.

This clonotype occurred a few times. The CDR3 here is CASSTIGEKYF. In DNA, the CDR3 is TGTGCCAGCAGCACTATTGGGGAAAAGTATTTT. The chain employs TRBV5-6 and TRBJ2-3; D remains ambiguous. Germline CDR1 is SGHDT and CDR2 is YYEEEE. Deletions cut 4 bases from V and 13 bases from J, with 13 bases between. This CDR3 contains 11 residues.

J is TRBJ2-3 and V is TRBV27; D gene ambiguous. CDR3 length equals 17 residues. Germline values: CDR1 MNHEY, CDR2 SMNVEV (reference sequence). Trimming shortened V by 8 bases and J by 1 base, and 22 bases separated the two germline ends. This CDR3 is CASAPGGVCRCTDTQYF. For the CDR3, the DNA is TGTGCCAGCGCCCCAGGTGGAGTCTGCAGGTGCACAGATACGCAGTATTTT.

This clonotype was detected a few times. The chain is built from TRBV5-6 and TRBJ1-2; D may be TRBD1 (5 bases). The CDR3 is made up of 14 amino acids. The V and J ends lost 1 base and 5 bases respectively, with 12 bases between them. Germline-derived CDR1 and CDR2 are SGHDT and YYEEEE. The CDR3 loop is CASSLPGTAYGYTF. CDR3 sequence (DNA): TGTGCCAGCAGCTTGCCGGGGACTGCTTATGGCTACACCTTC.

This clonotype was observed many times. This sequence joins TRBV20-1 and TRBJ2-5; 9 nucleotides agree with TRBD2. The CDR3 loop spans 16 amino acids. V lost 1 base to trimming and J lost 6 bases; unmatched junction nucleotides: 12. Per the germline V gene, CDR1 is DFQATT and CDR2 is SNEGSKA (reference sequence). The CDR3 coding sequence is TGCAGTGCTAGAGCCATAGTAGCGGGAGTGTCGAAGACCCAGTACTTC. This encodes CSARAIVAGVSKTQYF.

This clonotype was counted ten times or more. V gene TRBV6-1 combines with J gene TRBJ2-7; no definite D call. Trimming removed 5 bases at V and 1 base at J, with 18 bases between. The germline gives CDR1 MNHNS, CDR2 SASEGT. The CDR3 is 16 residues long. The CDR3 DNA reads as TGTGCCAGCAGTTACGCCCTTACCCTAGGATCCTACGAGCAGTACTTC. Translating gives CASSYALTLGSYEQYF.

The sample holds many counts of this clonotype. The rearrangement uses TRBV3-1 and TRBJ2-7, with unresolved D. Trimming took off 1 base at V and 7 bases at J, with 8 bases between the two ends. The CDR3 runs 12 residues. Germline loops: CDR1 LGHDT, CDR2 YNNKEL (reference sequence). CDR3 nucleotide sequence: TGTGCCAGCAGCCAAGCCCGCCGGGAGCAGTACTTC. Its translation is CASSQARREQYF.

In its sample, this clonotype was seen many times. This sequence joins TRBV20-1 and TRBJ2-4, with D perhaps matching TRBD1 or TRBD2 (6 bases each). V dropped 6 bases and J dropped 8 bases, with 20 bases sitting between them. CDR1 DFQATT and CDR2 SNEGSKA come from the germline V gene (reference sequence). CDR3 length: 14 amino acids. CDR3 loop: CSAGGGMERDIQYF. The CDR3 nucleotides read TGCAGTGCCGGAGGGGGGATGGAGCGGGACATTCAGTACTTC.

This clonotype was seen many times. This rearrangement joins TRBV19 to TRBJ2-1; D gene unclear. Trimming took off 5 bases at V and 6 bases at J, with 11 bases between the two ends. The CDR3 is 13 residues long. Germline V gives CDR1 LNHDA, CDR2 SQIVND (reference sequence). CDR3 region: CASSDVASNEQFF. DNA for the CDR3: TGTGCCAGTAGTGATGTTGCAAGCAATGAGCAGTTCTTC.